This entry is about one TCR beta chain. Germline lookup yields CDR1 SNHLY and CDR2 FYNNEI. This CDR3 has 20 amino acids. V lost 5 bases and J lost 8; bases outside the gene matches: 25. The data are from a study of OX40 agonist ivuxolimab in advanced cancers. Study details: Patients in dose escalation had liver, melanoma, kidney or head and neck cancers.

Libraries were prepared by immunoSEQ multiplex PCR; TCRdb keeps only in-frame clonotypes and omits some of them. The sample records some 45,000 clones, approximately 91% being singletons. The clonotype originates from an adult with an advanced solid tumor such as melanoma, head and neck, liver or kidney cancer. The chain has TRBV2 and TRBJ1-4; 8 nucleotides match TRBD1. The sample was CD4+ or CD8+ T cells sorted from blood, taken in a trial of the OX40 agonist ivuxolimab. CDR3 sequence (DNA): TGTGCCAGCAGTTACACCCGGCAATCGGACAGGGCATCCTATGGAGAAAAACTGTTTTTT. Translated, it gives CASSYTRQSDRASYGEKLFF.